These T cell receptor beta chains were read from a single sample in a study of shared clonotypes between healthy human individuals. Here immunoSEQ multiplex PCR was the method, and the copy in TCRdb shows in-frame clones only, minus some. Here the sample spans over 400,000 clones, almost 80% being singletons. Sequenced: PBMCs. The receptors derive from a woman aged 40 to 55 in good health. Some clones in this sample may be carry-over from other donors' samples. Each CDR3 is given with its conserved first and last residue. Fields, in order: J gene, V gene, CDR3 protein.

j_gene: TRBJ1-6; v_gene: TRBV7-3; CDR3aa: CASSFQGKGSPLHF
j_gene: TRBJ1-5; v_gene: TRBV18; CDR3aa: CASSQRGQGDYQPQHF
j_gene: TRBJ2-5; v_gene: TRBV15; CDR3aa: CATSRDLWGIETQYF
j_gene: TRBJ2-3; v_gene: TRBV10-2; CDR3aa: CASSQGLAGGTDTQYF
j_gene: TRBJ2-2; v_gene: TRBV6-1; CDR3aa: CATLLGGGELFF
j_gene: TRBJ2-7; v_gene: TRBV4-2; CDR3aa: CASSQGGERGSYEQYF
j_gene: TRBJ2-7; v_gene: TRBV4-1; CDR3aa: CASSHEDREKQYF
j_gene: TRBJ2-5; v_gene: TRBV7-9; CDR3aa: CASSFWAGSTQETQYF
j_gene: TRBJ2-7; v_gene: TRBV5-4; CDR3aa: CAFRRDRGSEQYF
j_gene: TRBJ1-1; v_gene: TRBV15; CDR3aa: CATSPPGQGSGTEAFF
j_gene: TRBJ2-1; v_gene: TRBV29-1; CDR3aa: CSVSSTSGYNEQFF
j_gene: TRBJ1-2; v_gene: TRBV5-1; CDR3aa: CASSMTEGSGYTF
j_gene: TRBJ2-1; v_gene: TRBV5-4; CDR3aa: CASSPLAGSYNEQFF
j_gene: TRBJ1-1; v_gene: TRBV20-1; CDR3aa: CSATRVAEAFF
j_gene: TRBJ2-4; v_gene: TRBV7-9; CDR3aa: CASSLLNIQYF
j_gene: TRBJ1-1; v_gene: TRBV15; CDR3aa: CATSRDRQNTEAFF
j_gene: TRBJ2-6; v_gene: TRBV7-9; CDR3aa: CASSLVGGGESGANVLTF
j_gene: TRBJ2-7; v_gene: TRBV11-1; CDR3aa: CASSFRDGYEQYF
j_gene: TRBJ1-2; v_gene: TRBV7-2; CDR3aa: CASSPAGRGHGYTF
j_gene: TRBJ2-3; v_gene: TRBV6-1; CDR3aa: CASSDKGGTDTQYF
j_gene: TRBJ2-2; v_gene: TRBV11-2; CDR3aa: CASSRSGRGRTGELFF
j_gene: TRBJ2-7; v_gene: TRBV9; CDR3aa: CASSSVGVQREMDEQYF
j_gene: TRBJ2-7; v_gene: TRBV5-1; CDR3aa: CASSFNYEQYF
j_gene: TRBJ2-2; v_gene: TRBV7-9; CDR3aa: CASSLVGRELFF
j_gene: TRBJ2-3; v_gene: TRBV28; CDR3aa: CASSPPGHNTDTQYF
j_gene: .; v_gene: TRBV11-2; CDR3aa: CASSLDRLFYEQYF
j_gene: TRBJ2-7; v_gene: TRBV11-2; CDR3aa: CASRGRYWRDYEQYF
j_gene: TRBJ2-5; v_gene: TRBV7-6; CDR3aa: CASSLASRPETQYF
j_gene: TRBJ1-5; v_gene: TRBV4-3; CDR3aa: CASSQDRREGQPQHF
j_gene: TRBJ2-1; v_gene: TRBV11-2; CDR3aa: CASSFGVYNEQFF
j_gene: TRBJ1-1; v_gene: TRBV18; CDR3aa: CASSPQAAWNTEAFF
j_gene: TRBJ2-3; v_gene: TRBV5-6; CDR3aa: CASSLVAGGTDTQYF
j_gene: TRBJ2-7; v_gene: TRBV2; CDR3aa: CASSEGGNTYEQYF
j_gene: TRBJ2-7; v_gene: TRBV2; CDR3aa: CASAGSGGEQYF
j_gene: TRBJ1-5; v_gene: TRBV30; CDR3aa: CAWSVGDSGNQPQHF
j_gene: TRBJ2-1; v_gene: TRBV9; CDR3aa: CASSALIAGNEQFF
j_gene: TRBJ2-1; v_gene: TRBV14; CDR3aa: CASSPARAQQFF